Each of the 2 T cell receptor beta chains below was sequenced from the same sample in a study of molecular identifiers for immune sequencing clone quantification. TCRdb redid the calling of the PCR reads with MiXCR, one entry per CDR3 protein. This sample carries some 65,000 distinct CDR3 sequences, roughly 18% of them seen once, and the ten largest clones take 1.5% to 1.9%. Material for sequencing was naive CD8+ T cells from blood, with Jurkat cell RNA spiked in. Subset meaning: FACS-sorted CD8+CD4-CCR7+CD45RA+ naive T cells. The receptors originated from a human donor in good health. Some libraries in this study had Jurkat cell RNA spiked in.

This clonotype was picked up many times. CDR3 sequence (DNA): TGCGCCAGCAGCCCAAGGACAGCCGGCACCTCTGGGGCCAACGTCCTGACTTTC. Translation: CASSPRTAGTSGANVLTF. The chain uses TRBV4-3 and TRBJ2-6; possibly TRBD1 for D (6 bases). V shed 4 bases and J shed 0 bases, with 16 bases lying between them. CDR1 and CDR2 from the germline V gene are LGHNA and YSLEER. This CDR3 has 18 amino acids.

This clonotype was recorded a few times. The chain combines TRBV20-1 with TRBJ1-5; unclear D gene. Germline V CDR1 and CDR2: DFQATT, SNEGSKA (reference sequence). With 0 bases removed from V and 1 base from J, the gap between germline ends came to 7 bases. This CDR3 is built from 14 residues. The CDR3 is CSAREPGSNQPQHF. The CDR3, as DNA: TGCAGTGCTAGAGAGCCGGGGAGCAATCAGCCCCAGCATTTT.